This TCR beta chain stems from a study of cytomegalovirus exposure and HLA in healthy donors. Notes on the study in general: Cytomegalovirus status was reportedly diagnosed by the classifier with high specificity and sensitivity. Most TCR sequences proved rare, with some public TCRs found in many donors.

After removal of 3 bases from V and 4 bases from J, the junction contained 3 bases not matched to a gene. In germline, CDR1 is LNHDA, CDR2 SQIVND (reference sequence). CDR3 length equals 15 residues. Points on this clone: Its antigen is unknown.

Produced via immunoSEQ multiplex PCR; TCRdb's table is partial and in-frame only. In the table there are approximately 210,000 clones, roughly 86% of which are singletons. What was sequenced was PBMCs. The clonotype comes from a woman aged 18-29 years in good health and CMV-seronegative. The V and J genes are TRBV19 and TRBJ2-1, with TRBD1 matching 10 bases. The CDR3 coding sequence is TGTGCCAGTAGTATCGGGACAGGGGTGTACAATGAGCAGTTCTTC. Translation gives CASSIGTGVYNEQFF.